This TCR beta chain comes out of a study of shared clonotypes between healthy human individuals (TCRdb year 2020). Regarding the study in general: The cohort comprised a couple of women and three men aged 18 to 49 years. For each donor, three plates each were used for CD4 naive and CD4 memory, two plates were used for CD8 naive, and one plate was used for CD8 memory. To estimate repertoire size and how much clonotype sharing occurs between individuals, the study deeply sequenced the blood TCR repertoires of several healthy adults. Per donor, leukapheresis produced somewhere between about 0.8 and 9 billion PBMCs. To increase sequencing depth and limit assay-specific biases, TCR repertoire library preparation and sequencing were carried out by different laboratories using diverse techniques. Points the paper makes about the study in general: Pairwise subsampling indicated that sequencing depth was expected to affect the degree of clonotype sharing among donors. When a few donors were compared, the shared fraction of clonotypes was about 5.2% for naive CD4, about 4% for naive CD8, 2.3% for memory CD4, and 0.35% to 0.5% for memory CD8. Sampling was limited to blood, and TCR repertoires in tissue likely differ from TCR repertoires in blood. Even with the large sequencing depth, rarefaction of the sorted-subset datasets indicated that sequencing was incomplete. Clonotypes shared by all four sorted-subset donors showed higher generation probabilities than non-shared clonotypes. Larger estimated clonotype richness was generally found for naive subsets than for memory subsets. The genetic and exposure-history diversity represented was limited by the small number of donors.

The germline V gene encodes CDR1 SGHTA and CDR2 FQGNSA. Measured from the cysteine to the phenylalanine, the CDR3 is 15 residues long. Only CDR3 DNA is held: 45 bases, read in frame from base 1. Trimmed from V: 6 bases; trimmed from J: 6 bases; junction bases lacking a gene match: 10. The donors were healthy, HIV-negative adults with no recently reported acute infections or vaccinations. Every donor was a Caucasian adult residing in Nashville, Tennessee, USA. CD4+ T cells were enriched by magnetic negative selection; naive cells were then positively selected on CD45RA, and the negative fraction formed the memory subset. Blood was obtained by leukapheresis, after which PBMCs were separated by Ficoll-Histopaque density gradient centrifugation and cryopreserved in liquid nitrogen vapor phase. Analytical flow cytometry was used to check the purity and quantity of each magnetically sorted T cell population. Genomic DNA was isolated from every sorted fraction and measured by UV absorbance on a Nanodrop 2000c.

Concerning this clone itself: Its antigen is unknown. Base qualities are not provided; no much larger clone lies one nucleotide away.

Using the deep immunoSEQ assay, multiplex PCR amplified TCR CDR3 regions from genomic DNA. Extracted genomic DNA from each cell subset was spread evenly across all wells of several immunoSEQ 96-well plates, with each plate serving as a replicate. For sorted subsets, each replicate PCR was loaded with approximately 190 ng genomic DNA, equivalent to 30,000 or so T cell genomes. Purified libraries were quantified with a Qubit 3.0 fluorometer, sized on a Bioanalyzer 2100, and re-quantified with the KAPA Library Quantification kit. Every immunoSEQ 96-well plate was sequenced on a dedicated single-read 150-cycle Illumina NextSeq 550 flow cell. Concerning the study's data processing: Because the immunoSEQ output held only junctional sequences and lacked quality scores, the filtering could not match the filtering applied to full-length reads. Sequences were annotated with PyIR, a Python wrapper for IgBLAST v1.9, using IMGT germline references to assign V/J genes and CDR3. Any read was removed if the V/J assignment was weak (E-value above 1e-6), the CDR3 was missing, or the read contained stop codons, out-of-frame junctions, or ambiguous translated residues. A V3J clonotype was defined by an identical inferred V gene, J gene, and CDR3 amino acid sequence. To compute the percentage overlap between repertoires, the number of shared unique clonotypes was divided by the size of the smaller repertoire. RTK rarefaction, the Chao1 estimator, and Recon v2.1 estimates of unobserved clonotypes were used to assess repertoire richness. Generation probabilities were computed with OLGA for all TCRbeta clonotypes obtained by the gDNA method from several donors. What TCRdb holds here is the immuneACCESS table cut down to in-frame rearrangements. Part of the clones is not present; checked against another copy, under half of the missing clones reflect an unresolved V gene, and the others are unexplained. The DNA gave D and trimming, while V, J and clone size come from that table. The table for this sample lists some 550,000 clones; around 97% of them were counted only once. Jointly, the top ten make up roughly 0.055% of the sample.

The specimen sequenced was naive CD4+ T cells sorted from blood. The cell subset or site label of this sample denotes: CD45RA+ positively selected. The chain is encoded by TRBV7-2 joined to TRBJ2-7; 11 bases in between match TRBD1. This receptor was obtained from a young woman in good health. CDR3 protein: CASRKHPGTGGEQYF. The nucleotides are TGTGCCAGCAGAAAACACCCCGGGACAGGGGGCGAGCAGTACTTC. Beyond the CDR3, the reference TRBV7-2 and TRBJ2-7 genes provide the residues; the full variable domain reads: GAGVSQSPSNKVTEKGKDVELRCDPISGHTALYWYRQSLGQGLEFLIYFQGNSAPDKSGLPSDRFSAERTGGSVSTLTIQRTQQEDSAVYLCASRKHPGTGGEQYFGPGTRLTVT.